This T cell receptor beta chain was obtained from a study of cytomegalovirus exposure and HLA in healthy donors. Trimming took 3 bases from V and 5 from J; bases not matched to a gene: 6. CDR1 SNHLY and CDR2 FYNNEI come from the germline V gene. The length of the CDR3 is 14 residues. Produced via immunoSEQ multiplex PCR; TCRdb's table is partial and in-frame only. The table has roughly 120,000 clones, 88% seen once. Study-wide points: TCR sequences were mostly rare, though some public TCRs occurred in many donors.

In the case of this clone: The antigen remains undetermined.

The clonotype originates from a woman younger than 30 in good health and CMV-seropositive. The chain uses TRBV2 and TRBJ1-2, with TRBD1 identical over 7 bases. The sample taken for sequencing was PBMCs. Here the CDR3 reads CASSERTGAYGYTF. CDR3 DNA sequence: TGTGCCAGCAGTGAGAGGACAGGAGCATATGGCTACACCTTC.